These T cell receptor beta chains were read from a single sample in a study of blood T cell repertoires in COVID-19. Measured with immunoSEQ multiplex PCR; TCRdb has only the in-frame clones, and not every one. The sample includes 150,000 to 160,000 clones, 65% to 90% seen only once; the top ten take about 8.9%. The sample comprised peripheral blood. The receptors were sampled from a woman aged 50 to 60 with acute or convalescent COVID-19. The CDR3 runs from the conserved cysteine through the conserved F or W. The order of the fields is CDR3 length, D gene, J gene, V gene, clone size, CDR3 DNA, CDR3 protein. The D gene is left open where the match is weak. Some rows mark clone size as missing; the rest say once, few, many or name a class of expanded clone.

>13|NA|TRBJ1-6|TRBV6-5|NA
TGTGCCAGCAGTTACGTGCGCGCTTCACCCCTCCACTTT
CASSYVRASPLHF
>16|TRBD1|TRBJ1-6|TRBV9|NA
TGTGCCAGCAGCGTTGGACAGGGGAATTATAATTCACCCCTCCACTTT
CASSVGQGNYNSPLHF
>14|NA|TRBJ1-1|TRBV5-6|NA
TGTGCCCCCCGTATGGCAGGGCGAAAAAATGAAGCTTTCTTT
CAPRMAGRKNEAFF
>15|NA|TRBJ2-5|TRBV7-8|NA
TGTGCCAGCAGCACAACGACAGGACGACAAGAGACCCAGTACTTC
CASSTTTGRQETQYF
>16|TRBD1|TRBJ1-2|TRBV2|NA
TGTGCCAGCAGGAGTTCAACAGGGGAAGCGGTCTATGGCTACACCTTC
CASRSSTGEAVYGYTF
>14|NA|TRBJ2-2|TRBV27|NA
TGTGCCAGCAGTCCTTCCGGGTCGAGGGGGGAGCTGTTTTTT
CASSPSGSRGELFF
>15|TRBD1|TRBJ2-7|TRBV2|NA
TGTGCCAGCAGACAGGGGCCCGCGAACTCCTACGAGCAGTACTTC
CASRQGPANSYEQYF
>15|NA|TRBJ1-1|TRBV20-1|few
TGCAGTGCTAGTAACTTGGAACGGGTGAACACTGAAGCTTTCTTT
CSASNLERVNTEAFF
>13|TRBD1|TRBJ1-2|TRBV18|few
TGTGCCAGCTCACAAGATTGGACAGGGGGCTACACCTTC
CASSQDWTGGYTF
>15|NA|TRBJ1-5|TRBV7-2|once
TGTGCCAGCAGCTTAGTGGCACAAGGCAATCAGCCCCAGCATTTT
CASSLVAQGNQPQHF
>13|NA|TRBJ2-1|TRBV7-2|once
TGTGCCAGCAGCTTAGGCGTCTCCCCTGAGCAGTTCTTC
CASSLGVSPEQFF
>15|TRBD1|TRBJ2-4|TRBV4-3|NA
TGCGCCAGCAGCGCGACAGGGTTGGTCAAAAACATTCAGTACTTC
CASSATGLVKNIQYF
>17|TRBD1|TRBJ1-6|TRBV5-6|NA
TGTGCCAGCAGCCTACTAACCTCGGGACAGGAATTTTCACCCCTCCACTTT
CASSLLTSGQEFSPLHF
>13|TRBD2|TRBJ2-7|TRBV7-2|NA
TGTGCCAGCAGCTCCTCCTTAGCGGGCGAGCAGTACTTC
CASSSSLAGEQYF
>13|NA|TRBJ2-1|TRBV4-2|NA
TGTGCCAGCAGCCAAGATCCGGAGGGAGAGCAGTTCTTC
CASSQDPEGEQFF
>14|NA|TRBJ1-2|TRBV28|NA
TGTGCCAGCACCACCGGGACTCCCGTCTATGGCTACACCTTC
CASTTGTPVYGYTF
>14|NA|TRBJ2-5|TRBV11-2|once
TGTGCCAGCAGTCTCCGGACGGGGCAAGAGACCCAGTACTTC
CASSLRTGQETQYF
>15|TRBD1|TRBJ2-7|TRBV18|NA
TGTGCCAGCTCAACCGACAGGGGTGGGTCCTACGAGCAGTACTTC
CASSTDRGGSYEQYF
>14|NA|TRBJ1-2|TRBV10-2|NA
TGCGCCAGCAGTGCACAGGGCACTAACTATGGCTACACCTTC
CASSAQGTNYGYTF
>9|NA|TRBJ1-1|TRBV6-5|NA
TGTGCCAGCAGTTCAGGAGCTTTCTTT
CASSSGAFF
>13|NA|TRBJ1-2|TRBV7-8|once
TGTGCCAGCAGCCTCACCCGAGACAGTGGCTACACCTTC
CASSLTRDSGYTF
>13|NA|TRBJ1-1|TRBV18|NA
TGTGCCAGCTCAGGTTTAGGAGACACTGAAGCTTTCTTT
CASSGLGDTEAFF
>16|NA|TRBJ1-1|TRBV4-1|NA
TGCGCCAGCAGCCAAGGAAGGGGTAGGATGAACACTGAAGCTTTCTTT
CASSQGRGRMNTEAFF
>13|NA|TRBJ1-1|TRBV19|few
TGTGCCAGTAGTTACAGGGAGAACACTGAAGCTTTCTTT
CASSYRENTEAFF
>13|NA|TRBJ1-4|TRBV11-2|NA
TGTGCCAGCGTCCGGGCAACTAATGAAAAACTGTTTTTT
CASVRATNEKLFF
>16|TRBD2|TRBJ2-2|TRBV7-9|NA
TGTGCCACCCCCAACAGCGGGAGGGCAAACACCGGGGAGCTGTTTTTT
CATPNSGRANTGELFF
>14|TRBD1|TRBJ2-7|TRBV29-1|once
TGCAGCGTCGCTACCCGACAGGGGGCGGACGAGCAGTACTTC
CSVATRQGADEQYF
>15|TRBD1|TRBJ1-2|TRBV5-1|NA
TGCGCCAGCAGCTTGGATAGGGACAGTAACTATGGCTACACCTTC
CASSLDRDSNYGYTF
>16|NA|TRBJ2-1|TRBV15|once
TGTGCCACCAGCAGGGACCAACCGGACTATTACAATGAGCAGTTCTTC
CATSRDQPDYYNEQFF
>17|TRBD2|TRBJ2-3|TRBV3-1/TRBV3-2|NA
TGTGCCAGCAGCCACCTGGGACTAGCGGGAGTTGGGGATACGCAGTATTTT
CASSHLGLAGVGDTQYF
>13|TRBD1|TRBJ1-1|TRBV5-4|NA
TGTGCCAGCAGCAGGACAGGGGACACTGAAGCTTTCTTT
CASSRTGDTEAFF
>16|NA|TRBJ2-1|TRBV11-2|few
TGTGCCAGCAGCCCCCAGGTCGGAGGGGCGCGAAATGAGCAGTTCTTC
CASSPQVGGARNEQFF
>15|NA|TRBJ2-2|TRBV24-1|NA
TGTGCCACCAGCGGCGGGGCTACTAGCACCGGGGAGCTGTTTTTT
CATSGGATSTGELFF
>14|TRBD1|TRBJ2-7|TRBV6-6|once
TGTGCCAGCAGTTACCCGGGACAGACCTACGAGCAGTACTTC
CASSYPGQTYEQYF
>15|TRBD1|TRBJ2-1|TRBV7-9|NA
TGTGCCAGCAGCCGATCACGACAGGGGGCTGATGAGCAGTTCTTC
CASSRSRQGADEQFF
>14|NA|TRBJ1-1|TRBV12-5|once
TGTGCTAGTGGTTTGGGACAGTTGAACACTGAAGCTTTCTTT
CASGLGQLNTEAFF
>15|TRBD2|TRBJ2-1|TRBV5-1|NA
TGCGCCAGCAGCTTGGCCGTGACGAAGCGGGGTGAGCAGTTCTTC
CASSLAVTKRGEQFF
>14|NA|TRBJ1-2|TRBV28|NA
TGTGCCAGCAGAGCACAGGGATTTAACTATGGCTACACCTTC
CASRAQGFNYGYTF
>14|NA|TRBJ2-5|TRBV19|NA
TGTGCCAGCAGGGAATTGGGGCCTCAAGAGACCCAGTACTTC
CASRELGPQETQYF
>14|TRBD1|TRBJ1-1|TRBV5-6|NA
TGTGCCAGCAGTAGGGGGCCAGGGAACACTGAAGCTTTCTTT
CASSRGPGNTEAFF
>15|TRBD1|TRBJ1-5|TRBV19|few
TGTGCCAGTAGTATTGAGGGGGCTGTCGGGCAGCCCCAGCATTTT
CASSIEGAVGQPQHF
>14|NA|TRBJ1-4|TRBV19|NA
TGTGCCAGTAGTATCTGGGGGGAAGAGGAAAAACTGTTTTTT
CASSIWGEEEKLFF
>15|NA|TRBJ1-2|TRBV7-2|NA
TGTGCCAGCAGCCCCGGAGGGATGGGAGACTATGGCTACACCTTC
CASSPGGMGDYGYTF
>15|NA|TRBJ1-1|TRBV2|NA
TGTGCCAGCAGTGTTGTACGGACTCGGGACACTGAAGCTTTCTTT
CASSVVRTRDTEAFF
>14|NA|TRBJ2-3|TRBV25-1|NA
TGTGCCAGCAGTGATAAAAAAAGCACAGGTACGCAGTATTTT
CASSDKKSTGTQYF
>13|NA|TRBJ2-7|TRBV7-2|NA
TGTGCCAGCAGCCGGGACAAGACCTACGAGCAGTACTTC
CASSRDKTYEQYF
>16|NA|TRBJ2-3|TRBV4-3|NA
TGCGCCAGCAGCCAAGATCGGGCGGGGTACACAGATACGCAGTATTTT
CASSQDRAGYTDTQYF
>12|NA|TRBJ1-2|TRBV5-1|NA
TGCGCCAGCAGCCCCGGTGATAAAGGCTACACCTTC
CASSPGDKGYTF
>15|NA|TRBJ2-7|TRBV10-3|NA
TGTGCCATCAGTGAGGGTCGACTGACCCCCTACGAGCAGTACTTC
CAISEGRLTPYEQYF
>15|TRBD1|TRBJ1-1|TRBV27|few
TGTGCCAGCAGTCCCCGGACAGGGCTGAACACTGAAGCTTTCTTT
CASSPRTGLNTEAFF
>15|NA|TRBJ1-1|TRBV19|NA
TGTGCCAGTCGTCACGTCGAGGGTCTGAACACTGAAGCTTTCTTT
CASRHVEGLNTEAFF
>17|NA|TRBJ2-1|TRBV10-3|NA
TGTGCCATCGAGATGAAGGACAGAAACCATACATACAATGAGCAGTTCTTC
CAIEMKDRNHTYNEQFF
>14|TRBD1|TRBJ1-6|TRBV9|NA
TGTGCCAGCAGCTTCAGGACAGGGGATTCACCCCTCCACTTT
CASSFRTGDSPLHF
>12|NA|TRBJ2-7|TRBV5-5|few
TGTGCCAGCAGTCTGGGAGCCTACGAGCAGTACTTC
CASSLGAYEQYF
>13|NA|TRBJ2-1|TRBV5-4|NA
TGTGCCAGCAGCTTGCAGATCGACAATGAGCAGTTCTTC
CASSLQIDNEQFF